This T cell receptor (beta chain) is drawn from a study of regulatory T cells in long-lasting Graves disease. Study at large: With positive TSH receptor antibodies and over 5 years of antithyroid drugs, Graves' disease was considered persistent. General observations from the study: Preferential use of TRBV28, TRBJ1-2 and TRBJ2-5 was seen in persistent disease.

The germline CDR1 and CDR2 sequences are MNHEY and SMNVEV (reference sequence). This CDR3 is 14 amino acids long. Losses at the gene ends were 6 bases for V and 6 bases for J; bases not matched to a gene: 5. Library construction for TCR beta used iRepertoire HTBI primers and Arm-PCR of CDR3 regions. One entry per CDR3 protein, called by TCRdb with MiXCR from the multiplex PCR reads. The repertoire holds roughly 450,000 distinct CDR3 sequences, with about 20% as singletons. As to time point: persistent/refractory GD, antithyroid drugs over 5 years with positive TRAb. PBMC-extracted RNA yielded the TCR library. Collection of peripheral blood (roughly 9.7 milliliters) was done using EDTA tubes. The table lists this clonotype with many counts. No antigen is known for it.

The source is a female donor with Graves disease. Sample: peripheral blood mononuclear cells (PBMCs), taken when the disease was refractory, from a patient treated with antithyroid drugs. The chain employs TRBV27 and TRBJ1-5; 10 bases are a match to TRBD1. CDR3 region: CASRLTGGTQPQHF. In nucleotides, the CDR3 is TGTGCCAGCAGGTTGACAGGGGGCACTCAGCCCCAGCATTTT.